The clone carrying this TCR beta chain was seen a few times. What it binds is not known. The record originates from a study of CD8+CD57+ T cells in acquired aplastic anemia. Study findings and constraints: Overlap between patients and controls comprised roughly 28 CD8+ CDR3 sequences.

The template for TCR beta VDJ and CDR3 sequence profiling was genomic DNA. MiXCR, run by TCRdb on the reads, gives a single entry per CDR3 protein. The data contain 150,000 to 170,000 distinct CDR3 sequences, less than 60% of them singletons. Trimming cost V 5 bases and J 9 bases, with 10 bases left between them. In germline, CDR1 is SEHNR, CDR2 FQNEAQ (reference sequence). CDR3 length equals 12 residues. In patients chosen for sequencing, flow cytometry had shown CD8+CD57+ cell expansion. With no exception, the patients had severe acquired aplastic anemia. There was no therapy given to any patient before the blood sampling took place.

The receptor was isolated from a human donor with aplastic anemia. Input material: sorted CD4+, CD8+, or CD8+CD57+ T cells (not recorded which) from PBMCs. This chain joins TRBV7-9 and TRBJ2-2; no clear D gene. The CDR3, as DNA: TGTGCCAGCAGCCTCATATCCAGGGAGCTGTTTTTT. Translation gives CASSLISRELFF.